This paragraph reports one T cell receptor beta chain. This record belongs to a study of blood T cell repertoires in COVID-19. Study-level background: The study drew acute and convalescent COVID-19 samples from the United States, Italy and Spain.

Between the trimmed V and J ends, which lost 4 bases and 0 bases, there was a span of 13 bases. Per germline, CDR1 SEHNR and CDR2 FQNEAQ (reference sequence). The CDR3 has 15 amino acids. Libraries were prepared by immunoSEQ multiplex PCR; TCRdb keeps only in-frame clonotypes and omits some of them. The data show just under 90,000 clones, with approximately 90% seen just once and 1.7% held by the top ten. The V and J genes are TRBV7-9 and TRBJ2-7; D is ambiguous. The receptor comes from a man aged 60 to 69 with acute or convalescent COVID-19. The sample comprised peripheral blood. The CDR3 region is CASSSDVQDSYEQYF. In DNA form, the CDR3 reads TGTGCCAGCAGCTCAGACGTGCAGGACTCCTACGAGCAGTACTTC.